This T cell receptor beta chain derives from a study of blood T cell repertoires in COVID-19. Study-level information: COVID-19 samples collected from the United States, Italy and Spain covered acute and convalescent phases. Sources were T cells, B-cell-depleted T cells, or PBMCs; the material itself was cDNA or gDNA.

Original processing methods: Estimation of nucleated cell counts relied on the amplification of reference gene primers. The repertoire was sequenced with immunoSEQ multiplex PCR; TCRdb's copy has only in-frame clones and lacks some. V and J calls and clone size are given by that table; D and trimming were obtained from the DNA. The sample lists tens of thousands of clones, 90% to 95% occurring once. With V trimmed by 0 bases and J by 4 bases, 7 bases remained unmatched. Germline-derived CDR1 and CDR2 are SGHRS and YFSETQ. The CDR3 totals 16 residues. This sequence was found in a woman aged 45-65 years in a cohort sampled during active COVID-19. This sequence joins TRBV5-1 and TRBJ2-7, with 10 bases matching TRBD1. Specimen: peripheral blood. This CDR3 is CASSLAGDRGVYEQYF. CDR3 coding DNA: TGCGCCAGCAGCTTGGCGGGGGACAGGGGCGTTTACGAGCAGTACTTC. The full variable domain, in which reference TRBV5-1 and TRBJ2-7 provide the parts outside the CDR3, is KAGVTQTPRYLIKTRGQQVTLSCSPISGHRSVSWYQQTPGQGLQFLFEYFSETQRNKGNFPGRFSGRQFSNSRSEMNVSTLELGDSALYLCASSLAGDRGVYEQYFGPGTRLTVT.